The 25 T cell receptor beta chains listed next were all sequenced from one sample in a study of T-cell memory formation after mild COVID-19. TCRdb reanalysed the 5' RACE reads using MiXCR and keeps one entry per CDR3 protein. The sample records more than 80,000 distinct CDR3 sequences, around 12% being singletons. The sequenced sample was PBMCs or a T cell subset sorted from them (not recorded which). The receptors originated from an adult woman who had mild COVID-19 (a few samples of this study predate the infection). Cell type and time point are not known.

This clonotype was counted only a few times. The rearrangement links TRBV14 to TRBJ1-1, with 8 positions matching TRBD1. Trimming took 5 bases from V and 3 from J; bases not matched to a gene: 2. This CDR3 spans 13 amino acids. Germline V gives CDR1 SGHDN, CDR2 FVKESK. The CDR3 DNA is TGTGCCAGCAGCGACAGGGGATACACTGAAGCTTTCTTT. It specifies CASSDRGYTEAFF.

This clonotype was found a few times. This chain joins TRBV9 and TRBJ2-7; a possible D gene is TRBD1 (5 bases). Germline V gene data show CDR1 as SGDLS and CDR2 as YYNGEE. Trimming left V 0 bases short and J 5 bases short, with 12 bases between. The CDR3 has 14 residues. CDR3 sequence reads: CASSVEAGIDEQYF. The DNA for the CDR3 is TGTGCCAGCAGCGTAGAGGCAGGGATCGACGAGCAGTACTTC.

This clonotype was counted between two and nine times. This chain uses TRBV3-1 with TRBJ2-1; D call uncertain. Germline V gives CDR1 LGHDT, CDR2 YNNKEL (reference sequence). This CDR3 has 15 amino acids. Trimming pared 6 bases from V and 0 bases from J, leaving 12 bases between. CDR3 coding DNA: TGTGCCAGCAGTCCCGGCCGAAGCTCCTACAATGAGCAGTTCTTC. Protein: CASSPGRSSYNEQFF.

The chain joins TRBV20-1 to TRBJ2-7; D might be TRBD1 or TRBD2, each matching 5 bases. Germline CDR1 is DFQATT and CDR2 is SNEGSKA (reference sequence). The CDR3 has 15 residues. V lost 1 base and J 0 bases, leaving 13 bases between the germline ends. For the CDR3, the DNA is TGCAGTGCTAGAGTGGGGGTAGGTTTCTCCTACGAGCAGTACTTC. Encoded protein: CSARVGVGFSYEQYF.

This chain uses TRBV7-9 with TRBJ2-5; 7 bases fit TRBD1. CDR1 SEHNR and CDR2 FQNEAQ come from the germline V gene (reference sequence). The ends lost 2 bases at V and 6 bases at J; junction bases unmatched: 15. The CDR3 loop spans 17 amino acids. The CDR3: CASSLPHYDRDWKTQYF. The CDR3 bases are TGTGCCAGCAGCTTACCCCACTACGACAGGGATTGGAAGACCCAGTACTTC.

Written as DNA, the CDR3 is TGTGCCAGCTCACCACTCGGACTAGCGGTTGCAGATACGCAGTATTTT. The encoded protein is CASSPLGLAVADTQYF. V gene TRBV18 combines with J gene TRBJ2-3; 10 nucleotides line up with TRBD2. Germline V CDR1 and CDR2: KGHSH, LQKENI. V lost 1 base and J lost 4; bases outside the gene matches: 5. CDR3 length equals 16 residues.

This clonotype appeared a few times. The V gene is TRBV7-8, the J gene TRBJ2-2; TRBD1 aligns across 11 bases. J gave up 7 bases and V 0 bases, and 7 bases lay outside the gene matches. Germline CDR1 and CDR2: SGHVS and FQNEAQ. The CDR3 length is 17 residues. The CDR3 DNA sequence: TGTGCCAGCAGCTTAGCTGGACAGGGGGCTAGAGGCGGGGAGCTGTTTTTT. This encodes CASSLAGQGARGGELFF.

V gene TRBV29-1 combines with J gene TRBJ1-1; TRBD1 is a possible D gene (6 bases). In germline, CDR1 is SQVTM, CDR2 ANQGSEA. The CDR3 sequence is 14 residues long. Trimming took off 1 base at V and 1 base at J, with 10 bases between the two ends. The CDR3 DNA reads TGCAGCGTTGAAGGGGTGGGGGCGAACACTGAAGCTTTCTTT. This codes for CSVEGVGANTEAFF.

V is TRBV11-2 and J is TRBJ1-1; TRBD1 might be the D (6 bases). CDR3 length: 16 residues. The ends were cut back, 0 bases at V and 2 bases at J, with 13 bases in the middle. From germline, CDR1 is SGHAT and CDR2 FQNNGV. The CDR3 DNA reads TGTGCCAGCAGCTTAGATCCGGGGGCCGCAAACACTGAAGCTTTCTTT. Translating gives CASSLDPGAANTEAFF.

This clonotype was observed many times. The chain is built from TRBV12-3 or TRBV12-4 and TRBJ2-7, with D uncertain. This CDR3 comprises 14 residues. Trimming removed 3 bases from V and 2 bases from J, with 11 bases in between. The CDR3 reads CASSFQLSTYEQYF. CDR3 DNA sequence: TGTGCCAGCAGTTTCCAGCTCTCAACCTACGAGCAGTACTTC.

This clonotype was seen a few times. The chain joins TRBV5-1 to TRBJ2-3, with 10 bases identical to TRBD2. The CDR3 totals 15 residues. The V segment lost 3 bases and the J segment 4 bases; nucleotides outside the gene matches: 5. In germline, CDR1 is SGHRS, CDR2 YFSETQ. The CDR3: CASSSGTSEADTQYF. DNA for the CDR3: TGCGCCAGCAGCTCCGGGACTAGCGAAGCAGATACGCAGTATTTT.

CDR3 in amino acids: CASTPLGDHYGYTF. The CDR3 bases are TGTGCCAGCACCCCCCTGGGGGATCACTATGGCTACACCTTC. The chain links TRBV27 to TRBJ1-2; D may be TRBD1 (5 bases). CDR3 length: 14 residues. In germline, CDR1 is MNHEY, CDR2 SMNVEV (reference sequence). V lost 7 bases, J lost 3 bases, and 15 bases lay in between.

This clonotype has more than one count but fewer than ten. The J gene is TRBJ1-1, the V gene TRBV20-1; no firm D call. Germline CDR1 DFQATT, CDR2 SNEGSKA (reference sequence). V gave up 5 bases and J gave up 5 bases, with 9 bases separating them. The CDR3 extends over 11 amino acids. In nucleotides, the CDR3 is TGCAGTGCTCCCGTTGGAACTGAAGCTTTCTTT. It translates to CSAPVGTEAFF.

This clonotype was seen repeatedly, ten times or more. The gene calls are TRBV20-1 and TRBJ2-7; tentatively, D is TRBD2 (5 bases). Germline V gene sequence: CDR1 DFQATT, CDR2 SNEGSKA (reference sequence). The CDR3 is 11 residues long. The V end lost 6 bases, the J end lost 6 bases, and 12 bases lay between the germline ends. CDR3 residues: CSAPRGFEQYF. The CDR3 DNA sequence: TGCAGTGCGCCACGGGGATTCGAGCAGTACTTC.

This clonotype came up a few times. This rearrangement joins TRBV7-8 to TRBJ2-1; D is ambiguous. Trimming removed 1 base from V and 2 bases from J, with 9 bases in between. This CDR3 has 15 amino acids. CDR1 is SGHVS, CDR2 FQNEAQ, per germline. The DNA for the CDR3 is TGTGCCAGCAGCTTAGATAGGGATCCCTACAATGAGCAGTTCTTC. Translation: CASSLDRDPYNEQFF.

In its sample, this clonotype was seen a few times. The V and J genes are TRBV2 and TRBJ2-7, with 13 bases lining up with TRBD2. There are 16 residues in the CDR3. V gave up 4 bases and J gave up 6 bases; unmatched junction bases: 9. CDR1 and CDR2 from the germline V gene are SNHLY and FYNNEI. The DNA of the CDR3 is TGTGCCAGCAGTGGGTGGACTAGCGGGAGTCTTGGCGAGCAGTACTTC. This codes for CASSGWTSGSLGEQYF.

V usage is TRBV27 and J usage is TRBJ1-1; D might be TRBD1 (6 bases). Germline loops: CDR1 MNHEY, CDR2 SMNVEV (reference sequence). V lost 6 bases and J 0 bases, leaving 8 bases between the germline ends. The CDR3 runs to 13 residues. The chain's CDR3 is CASRTGMNTEAFF. The CDR3 DNA reads TGTGCCAGCAGAACAGGGATGAACACTGAAGCTTTCTTT.

The J gene is TRBJ1-1, the V gene TRBV5-1; possible D gene TRBD1, 5 bases. The CDR3 has 14 residues. The V and J ends lost 1 base and 1 base respectively, with 8 bases between them. CDR1 is SGHRS, CDR2 YFSETQ, per germline. Here the CDR3 reads CASSLRGANTEAFF. In DNA form, the CDR3 reads TGCGCCAGCAGCTTGAGAGGGGCGAACACTGAAGCTTTCTTT.

The chain's CDR3 is CSAREEGIEAFF. CDR3 in DNA: TGCAGTGCTAGGGAGGAAGGGATTGAAGCTTTCTTT. V usage is TRBV20-1 and J usage is TRBJ1-1; D remains ambiguous. This CDR3 has 12 amino acids. The ends were cut back, 3 bases at V and 7 bases at J, with 12 bases in the middle. The germline CDR1 and CDR2 sequences are DFQATT and SNEGSKA (reference sequence).

The gene calls are TRBV7-9 and TRBJ2-2; the match to TRBD2 covers 7 bases. Unmatched junction bases numbered 2, after V lost 0 bases and J lost 1 base. Germline V lookup: CDR1 SEHNR, CDR2 FQNEAQ (reference sequence). This CDR3 contains 16 residues. CDR3 sequence reads: CASSLALAVNTGELFF. In nucleotides, the CDR3 is TGTGCCAGCAGCTTAGCTCTAGCGGTGAACACCGGGGAGCTGTTTTTT.

In this sample, this clonotype turned up a few times. Sequence at one end of the junction differs from germline and may be a read error. The chain recombines TRBV7-7 with TRBJ2-1; D is possibly TRBD2 (6 bases). This CDR3 is 17 amino acids long. The V gene's germline CDR1 is SSHAT and CDR2 FNYEAQ (reference sequence). CDR3 nucleotide sequence: TGTGCTAGCAGCACCCAGTTGGGGGACTTTGGGAACAATGAGCAGTTCTTC. This sequence encodes CASSTQLGDFGNNEQFF.

The chain carries TRBV12-3 or TRBV12-4 and TRBJ2-7; D perhaps matches TRBD2 (6 bases). This CDR3 is built from 15 residues. V was clipped by 2 bases and J by 3 bases, with 14 bases between them. In nucleotides, the CDR3 is TGTGCCAGCAGTTTATTGGCGGGGCAGGGCTACGAGCAGTACTTC. Its protein product is CASSLLAGQGYEQYF.

The genes are TRBV6-1 and TRBJ1-6; D is uncertain. The CDR3 is 18 residues long. V was clipped by 6 bases and J by 6 bases, with 24 bases between them. Germline V gene lookup returns CDR1 MNHNS and CDR2 SASEGT. For the CDR3, the DNA is TGTGCCAGCAGCCGCGCTAACAAGGGTTGGGATCCTAATTCACCCCTCCACTTT. Its protein is CASSRANKGWDPNSPLHF.

The CDR3 here is CASSPTPEGARYF. The CDR3 coding sequence is TGTGCCAGCAGCCCTACCCCCGAGGGTGCGCGGTACTTC. V gene TRBV28 combines with J gene TRBJ2-4; D is possibly TRBD2 (5 bases). Germline V gives CDR1 MDHEN, CDR2 SYDVKM. The CDR3 is made up of 13 amino acids. Trimming cost V 6 bases and J 15 bases, with 21 bases left between them.

This clonotype came up many times. The chain couples TRBV6-5 to TRBJ2-7; tentative D call: TRBD2 (5 bases). V dropped 9 bases and J dropped 3 bases, with 9 bases sitting between them. This CDR3 spans 11 amino acids. The germline V gene encodes CDR1 MNHEY and CDR2 SVGAGI. CDR3 nucleotide sequence: TGTGCCAGGGGAGTGGTCTACGAGCAGTACTTC. This translates into CARGVVYEQYF.